This T cell receptor (beta chain) is drawn from a study of OX40 agonist ivuxolimab in advanced cancers. Study at large: A male proportion of over 75% was recorded, with mean age approximately 57 years and range roughly 20 to 85. Study-wide results and caveats: Antigen targets of the expanded peripheral T cells went undetermined. With doses of 0.1 to 3.0 mg/kg, CD4+ and CD8+ blood T cells had undergone clonal expansion by week 6.

Systemic immunosuppression or autoimmune disease history was grounds to exclude patients. This clone has only one observation. What it binds is not known. Trimming took off 4 bases at V and 0 bases at J, with 13 bases between the two ends. CDR3 length: 15 amino acids. Germline V CDR1 and CDR2: SGHRS, YFSETQ. Libraries were prepared by immunoSEQ multiplex PCR; TCRdb keeps only in-frame clonotypes and omits some of them. The sample holds about 94,000 clones, roughly 87% seen once. This receptor was identified in an adult with an advanced solid tumor such as melanoma, head and neck, liver or kidney cancer. The sample was CD4+ or CD8+ T cells sorted from blood, taken in a trial of the OX40 agonist ivuxolimab. This chain links TRBV5-1 with TRBJ1-2; D is unclear. The CDR3 region is CASSLQDSPNYGYTF. DNA of the CDR3: TGCGCCAGCAGCCTCCAGGACTCTCCTAACTATGGCTACACCTTC. The variable domain in full, completed from reference TRBV5-1 and TRBJ1-2, reads KAGVTQTPRYLIKTRGQQVTLSCSPISGHRSVSWYQQTPGQGLQFLFEYFSETQRNKGNFPGRFSGRQFSNSRSEMNVSTLELGDSALYLCASSLQDSPNYGYTFGSGTRLTVV.